These T cell receptor beta chains were read from a single sample in a study of blood T cell repertoires in COVID-19. Here immunoSEQ multiplex PCR was the method, and the copy in TCRdb shows in-frame clones only, minus some. The sample consists of about 300,000 clones, over 75% of them appearing once. The sample comprised PBMCs or T cells enriched from blood (not recorded which). All receptors derive from a man under 40 who had recovered from COVID-19. Both conserved end residues are part of each CDR3. The D gene is left open where the match is weak. Clone size is shown for a subset of rows, as once, few, many or a class of expanded clone.

clone_size j_call d_call v_call cdr3_nt cdr3_aa
. TRBJ2-5 TRBD2 TRBV7-9 TGTGCCAGCAGTTTCCCGGAGGGGAGGGGTACCCAGTACTTC CASSFPEGRGTQYF
. TRBJ1-5 . TRBV5-5 TGTGCCAGCAGCCCCCCCATGGGGAAAGGCGGGTACCGGCAGCCCCAGCATTTT CASSPPMGKGGYRQPQHF
. TRBJ2-1 TRBD2 TRBV5-1 TGCGCCAGCAGTTCTACTAGCGGATCCTACAATGAGCAGTTCTTC CASSSTSGSYNEQFF
. TRBJ2-7 . TRBV27 TGTGCCAGCAGTTTACTAAGCGGTACTACCTACGAGCAGTACTTC CASSLLSGTTYEQYF
. TRBJ2-1 . TRBV12-1 TGTGCCAGCAGCTGGACCGGGACTAGCGGGTCGAGCTCCTACAATGAGCAGTTCTTC CASSWTGTSGSSSYNEQFF
. TRBJ2-3 . TRBV27 TGTGCCAGCAGTATGGGAGGAGCTAGCACAGATACGCAGTATTTT CASSMGGASTDTQYF
. TRBJ1-1 . TRBV9 TGTGCCAGCAGCGAGGACAGCATGGCCCGAACTGAAGCTTTCTTT CASSEDSMARTEAFF
. TRBJ1-2 . TRBV19 TGTGCCAGTAGTATAGGGGAAGGCTCAGGGGATGGCTACACCTTC CASSIGEGSGDGYTF
few TRBJ2-5 TRBD2 TRBV11-2 TGTGCCAGCAGCTTACCGTTTAGCGGGGGGGCTCAAGAGACCCAGTACTTC CASSLPFSGGAQETQYF
once TRBJ1-2 TRBD1 TRBV24-1 TGTGCCACCAGTGACCGACAGGGGAAAGGGCTCTATGGCTACACCTTC CATSDRQGKGLYGYTF
. TRBJ2-7 TRBD2 TRBV24-1 TGTGCCACCAGTGATCCGGGGGGAGGCTACGAGCAGTACTTC CATSDPGGGYEQYF
. TRBJ2-7 . TRBV13 TGTGCCAGCAGCTATGGGAGCTCCTACGAGCAGTACTTC CASSYGSSYEQYF